Shown below are 10 T cell receptor beta chains from a single sample sequenced in a study of T-cell memory formation after mild COVID-19. TCRdb used MiXCR to reprocess the 5' RACE reads, holding one entry per CDR3 protein. The sample records about 140,000 distinct CDR3 sequences, 11% to 15% being singletons. Sequences were obtained from PBMCs or a T cell subset sorted from them (not recorded which). Receptors were obtained from an adult woman who had mild COVID-19 (a few samples of this study predate the infection). Cell type and time point are not known.

This clonotype was observed a handful of times. The chain links TRBV12-3 or TRBV12-4 to TRBJ2-3, with a tentative D call TRBD2 (6 bases). V lost 6 bases, J lost 5 bases, and 9 bases lay in between. The CDR3 totals 12 residues. The CDR3 sequence is CASRTRRDTQYF. DNA of the CDR3: TGTGCCAGCAGGACTAGACGAGATACGCAGTATTTT.

The table lists this clonotype with a few counts. The V call is TRBV7-9, the J call TRBJ2-5; the D gene is possibly TRBD1 (6 bases). This CDR3 comprises 14 residues. CDR1 and CDR2 from the germline V gene are SEHNR and FQNEAQ (reference sequence). Deletions cut 5 bases from V and 7 bases from J, with 17 bases between. The CDR3 DNA is TGTGCCAGCAGCACTCTTAACAGGGCGGGGACCCAGTACTTC. This encodes CASSTLNRAGTQYF.

The V call is TRBV29-1, the J call TRBJ1-1, with D perhaps TRBD1 (5 bases). The CDR3 length is 15 residues. The V gene's germline CDR1 is SQVTM and CDR2 ANQGSEA. The V and J ends lost 7 bases and 0 bases respectively, with 18 bases between them. CDR3 sequence reads: CSAWGEYRMNTEAFF. CDR3 DNA sequence: TGCAGCGCCTGGGGCGAATACAGAATGAACACTGAAGCTTTCTTT. Full variable domain (rest looked up from reference TRBV29-1 and TRBJ1-1): SAVISQKPSRDICQRGTSLTIQCQVDSQVTMMFWYRQQPGQSLTLIATANQGSEATYESGFVIDKFPISRPNLTFSTLTVSNMSPEDSSIYLCSAWGEYRMNTEAFFGQGTRLTVV.

This chain joins TRBV6-6 and TRBJ2-2; TRBD1 matches 11 bases. CDR1 is MNHNY and CDR2 is SVGAGI in the germline V gene (reference sequence). The V and J ends lost 2 bases and 7 bases, in that order; junction bases with no gene match: 6. CDR3 length: 16 amino acids. CDR3 in DNA: TGTGCCAGCAGTTACAGGACAGGGGGCTATGGCGGGGAGCTGTTTTTT. Protein product: CASSYRTGGYGGELFF.

The table lists this clonotype with a few counts. This chain joins TRBV20-1 and TRBJ2-1; 11 bases agree with TRBD2. Losses at the gene ends were 0 bases for V and 5 bases for J; bases not matched to a gene: 3. Germline values: CDR1 DFQATT, CDR2 SNEGSKA (reference sequence). The CDR3 consists of 15 residues. The DNA for the CDR3 is TGCAGTGCTAGAGATCTAGCGGGAGGAAACAATGAGCAGTTCTTC. Its protein is CSARDLAGGNNEQFF.

This clonotype was detected many times. The rearrangement joins TRBV9 to TRBJ1-1; D is possibly TRBD1 (5 bases). The CDR3 loop spans 15 amino acids. V lost 4 bases and J 1 base, leaving 14 bases between the germline ends. Germline CDR1 is SGDLS and CDR2 is YYNGEE. The CDR3 sequence: CASSPGSGANTEAFF. CDR3 bases: TGTGCCAGCAGCCCCGGGTCTGGGGCGAACACTGAAGCTTTCTTT.

The chain has TRBV4-3 and TRBJ1-1; D is uncertain. The CDR3 is 15 residues long. The ends were cut back, 0 bases at V and 4 bases at J, with 12 bases in the middle. CDR1 is LGHNA and CDR2 is YSLEER in the germline V gene. The CDR3 protein is CASSQDITFGTEAFF. The DNA for the CDR3 is TGCGCCAGCAGCCAAGACATTACATTTGGCACTGAAGCTTTCTTT.

This clonotype was counted a few times. J is TRBJ2-5 and V is TRBV3-1; 9 bases align to TRBD2. From germline, CDR1 is LGHDT and CDR2 YNNKEL (reference sequence). The CDR3 length is 18 residues. The J segment lost 1 base and the V segment lost 0 bases, leaving 9 bases of the junction unmatched. The CDR3 here is CASSQDITSGGIQETQYF. In DNA form, the CDR3 reads TGTGCCAGCAGCCAAGATATTACGAGCGGGGGGATCCAAGAGACCCAGTACTTC.

This chain links TRBV30 with TRBJ1-1; possible D gene TRBD1, 6 bases. The germline V gene encodes CDR1 GTSNPN and CDR2 SVGIG (reference sequence). Trimming pared 0 bases from V and 8 bases from J, leaving 13 bases between. The CDR3 runs to 13 residues. CDR3 in DNA: TGTGCCTGGAGTGTTTACAGGGAAACAGAAGCTTTCTTT. The encoded protein is CAWSVYRETEAFF.

The table lists this clonotype with a few counts. V gene TRBV7-2 combines with J gene TRBJ1-2; D unclear. Trimming left V 7 bases short and J 0 bases short, with 6 bases between. Germline CDR1 is SGHTA and CDR2 is FQGNSA. CDR3 length: 12 amino acids. This CDR3 reads CASKDANYGYTF. In DNA form, the CDR3 reads TGTGCCAGCAAAGACGCTAACTATGGCTACACCTTC.